The 26 T cell receptor beta chains presented below share a single source sample, sequenced in a study of CD8+ T cells in alopecia areata. Reverse transcription of extracted RNA yielded cDNA, which provided the sequencing template. Assay: immunoSEQ multiplex PCR; the TCRdb copy retains only in-frame clones and omits some. This sample has fewer than 200,000 clones, with about 63% found just once. The specimen was CD4+ T cells sorted from blood, collected at week 0. These receptors all stem from a human donor with alopecia areata.

V is TRBV11-2 and J is TRBJ1-2; 10 bases are a match to TRBD1. Germline V gives CDR1 SGHAT, CDR2 FQNNGV. V trimming: 2 bases; J trimming: 7 bases; junction bases outside the gene matches: 7. The CDR3 is 15 residues long. CDR3 sequence reads: CASSLMDRGMGGYTF. DNA of the CDR3: TGTGCCAGCAGCTTAATGGACAGGGGGATGGGTGGCTACACCTTC. The variable domain in full, with the rest retrieved from reference TRBV11-2 and TRBJ1-2, is EAGVAQSPRYKIIEKRQSVAFWCNPISGHATLYWYQQILGQGPKLLIQFQNNGVVDDSQLPKDRFSAERLKGVDSTLKIQPAKLEDSAVYLCASSLMDRGMGGYTFGSGTRLTVV.

This chain links TRBV9 with TRBJ1-1; D possibly corresponds to TRBD1 (6 bases). Germline-derived CDR1 and CDR2 are SGDLS and YYNGEE. Trimming took off 1 base at V and 1 base at J, with 11 bases between the two ends. The CDR3 runs 15 residues. The CDR3 nucleotides are TGTGCCAGCAGCGTAAGCAGGGGCCAGAACACTGAAGCTTTCTTT. Protein product: CASSVSRGQNTEAFF.

The chain couples TRBV6-5 to TRBJ2-7; D is undetermined. The germline V gene has CDR1 MNHEY and CDR2 SVGAGI. V lost 0 bases and J lost 6, with 9 bases in between. The CDR3 length is 13 residues. CDR3 sequence reads: CASSYSRWGEQYF. CDR3 DNA sequence: TGTGCCAGCAGTTACTCGAGATGGGGCGAGCAGTACTTC.

The rearrangement uses TRBV7-2 and TRBJ1-1; no reliable D call. This CDR3 has 16 residues. The germline CDR1 and CDR2 sequences are SGHTA and FQGNSA. V lost 2 bases and J lost 7, with 20 bases in between. The CDR3 coding sequence is TGTGCCAGCAGCTTACAGACGGGGAGTAGAGCCAGTGAAGCTTTCTTT. Translating it yields CASSLQTGSRASEAFF. Full variable domain (missing parts from reference TRBV7-2 and TRBJ1-1): GAGVSQSPSNKVTEKGKDVELRCDPISGHTALYWYRQSLGQGLEFLIYFQGNSAPDKSGLPSDRFSAERTGGSVSTLTIQRTQQEDSAVYLCASSLQTGSRASEAFFGQGTRLTVV.

This clone was counted only a few times. J is TRBJ2-3 and V is TRBV2; no firm D call. CDR1 is SNHLY and CDR2 is FYNNEI in the germline V gene. This CDR3 is built from 14 residues. Trimming stripped 4 bases from V and 1 base from J, with 9 bases between. The DNA of the CDR3 is TGTGCCAGCAGTGTAAACTACCGCACAGATACGCAGTATTTT. Residues: CASSVNYRTDTQYF.

J is TRBJ2-5 and V is TRBV29-1; 9 bases are shared with TRBD1. This CDR3 is built from 13 residues. Germline CDR1 reads SQVTM; CDR2 reads ANQGSEA. The V gene end was trimmed by 8 bases and the J gene end by 4 bases; junction bases not matched to a gene: 8. The CDR3 reads CSLRGQGTETQYF. CDR3 DNA sequence: TGCAGCCTGAGGGGACAGGGCACAGAGACCCAGTACTTC.

The chain employs TRBV4-1 and TRBJ2-3; D is uncertain. This CDR3 contains 14 residues. Deletions cut 3 bases from V and 1 base from J, with 8 bases between. Germline loops: CDR1 MGHRA, CDR2 YSYEKL. CDR3 nucleotides: TGCGCCAGCAGCCAGGTGGACCGCACAGATACGCAGTATTTT. Protein: CASSQVDRTDTQYF.

The chain is built from TRBV4-1 and TRBJ2-2; maybe TRBD2 (6 bases). In germline, CDR1 is MGHRA, CDR2 YSYEKL. The CDR3 runs to 15 residues. Trimming took off 2 bases at V and 5 bases at J, with 12 bases between the two ends. CDR3 DNA sequence: TGCGCCAGCAGCCAAACCTCGCGGGGAACCGGGGAGCTGTTTTTT. As protein: CASSQTSRGTGELFF.

The chain joins TRBV27 to TRBJ2-7; weak D call: TRBD2 (5 bases). Germline CDR1 MNHEY, CDR2 SMNVEV (reference sequence). This CDR3 is 14 amino acids long. V lost 5 bases to trimming and J lost 2 bases, with 13 bases between them. The CDR3 DNA is TGTGCCAGCAGTCCTACTAGAAGGGCCTACGAGCAGTACTTC. Protein product: CASSPTRRAYEQYF.

The CDR3 is CSVVRQNTEAFF. DNA for the CDR3: TGCAGCGTTGTTCGACAGAACACTGAAGCTTTCTTT. The chain recombines TRBV29-1 with TRBJ1-1; D gene unclear. The V and J ends lost 4 bases and 1 base respectively, with 7 bases between them. The germline CDR1 and CDR2 sequences are SQVTM and ANQGSEA. The CDR3 extends over 12 amino acids. Looking up the rest from reference TRBV29-1 and TRBJ1-1 gives the full variable domain: SAVISQKPSRDICQRGTSLTIQCQVDSQVTMMFWYRQQPGQSLTLIATANQGSEATYESGFVIDKFPISRPNLTFSTLTVSNMSPEDSSIYLCSVVRQNTEAFFGQGTRLTVV.

The V and J genes are TRBV29-1 and TRBJ1-1; TRBD1 matches 7 bases. This CDR3 spans 13 amino acids. The V gene end was trimmed by 7 bases and the J gene end by 0 bases; junction bases not matched to a gene: 5. Germline CDR1 is SQVTM and CDR2 is ANQGSEA. The CDR3 nucleotides are TGCAGCGCTACGACAGGGATGAACACTGAAGCTTTCTTT. It specifies CSATTGMNTEAFF.

The J gene is TRBJ2-5, the V gene TRBV27; D gene unclear. The CDR3 sequence is 14 residues long. Looked up from germline, CDR1 is MNHEY and CDR2 is SMNVEV (reference sequence). Trimming removed 3 bases from V and 5 bases from J, with 13 bases in between. In DNA, the CDR3 is TGTGCCAGCAGTTTTCAAGTCCCGCCGGAGACCCAGTACTTC. Translation: CASSFQVPPETQYF.

This clone showed up many times. CDR3 sequence: CASSLAGVGQPQHF. Written as DNA, the CDR3 is TGTGCCAGCTCACTTGCAGGGGTTGGGCAGCCCCAGCATTTT. The chain links TRBV27 to TRBJ1-5; D is perhaps TRBD1 (6 bases). Trimming shortened V by 8 bases and J by 7 bases, and 18 bases separated the two germline ends. The CDR3 runs 14 residues. The germline V gene has CDR1 MNHEY and CDR2 SMNVEV (reference sequence).

The rearrangement links TRBV27 to TRBJ1-1; D perhaps matches TRBD1 (6 bases). The CDR3 runs to 13 residues. Trimming removed 8 bases from V and 4 bases from J, with 14 bases in between. Germline V gene data show CDR1 as MNHEY and CDR2 as SMNVEV (reference sequence). The CDR3 region has the DNA TGTGCCAGCCGACCAGGGGTGGGCACTGAAGCTTTCTTT. It yields the protein CASRPGVGTEAFF.

V usage is TRBV5-1 and J usage is TRBJ2-3; D unclear. Germline V CDR1 and CDR2: SGHRS, YFSETQ. The CDR3 has 12 amino acids. Trimming stripped 4 bases from V and 3 bases from J, with 6 bases between. CDR3 residues: CASSQSTDTQYF. For the CDR3, the DNA is TGCGCCAGCAGCCAATCAACAGATACGCAGTATTTT.

The chain links TRBV10-3 to TRBJ2-5; 7 nucleotides agree with TRBD1. Trimming removed 4 bases from V and 2 bases from J; junction bases left unmatched: 1. The germline V gene encodes CDR1 ENHRY and CDR2 SYGVKD. The CDR3 length is 13 residues. For the CDR3, the DNA is TGTGCCATCAGTGGGACAGGTCAAGAGACCCAGTACTTC. It specifies CAISGTGQETQYF.

This clone was observed a handful of times. The rearrangement joins TRBV19 to TRBJ2-3; maybe TRBD1 (6 bases). The V and J ends lost 6 bases and 2 bases respectively, with 12 bases between them. Looked up from germline, CDR1 is LNHDA and CDR2 is SQIVND (reference sequence). The CDR3 spans 14 residues. This chain's CDR3 is CASSSQGNTDTQYF. Here the CDR3 DNA reads TGTGCCAGTAGCTCGCAGGGGAACACAGATACGCAGTATTTT.

This chain uses TRBV29-1 with TRBJ2-7; TRBD1 agrees at 8 bases. This CDR3 spans 14 amino acids. CDR1 and CDR2 (germline): SQVTM, ANQGSEA. The J segment lost 1 base and the V segment lost 4 bases, leaving 6 bases of the junction unmatched. For the CDR3, the DNA is TGCAGCGTTGCGACAGGGGTTTTGTCCTACGAGCAGTACTTC. Translation gives CSVATGVLSYEQYF.

V usage is TRBV11-2 and J usage is TRBJ2-3; D is possibly TRBD2 (5 bases). The CDR3 has 14 amino acids. Germline CDR1 reads SGHAT; CDR2 reads FQNNGV. The V gene lost 6 bases and the J gene lost 1 base, with 11 bases spanning the gap. The DNA for the CDR3 is TGTGCCAGCAGACTCACGCGGGGCACAGATACGCAGTATTTT. As protein: CASRLTRGTDTQYF.

The J gene is TRBJ2-5, the V gene TRBV7-8; D remains unclear. V lost 1 base, J lost 3 bases, and 6 bases lay in between. Germline CDR1 and CDR2: SGHVS and FQNEAQ. This CDR3 has 13 residues. CDR3: CASSLGQKETQYF. The CDR3 nucleotides read TGTGCCAGCAGCTTAGGGCAGAAAGAGACCCAGTACTTC.

V gene TRBV7-8 combines with J gene TRBJ1-4; the match to TRBD1 covers 7 bases. CDR1 SGHVS and CDR2 FQNEAQ come from the germline V gene. CDR3 size: 15 residues. V shed 5 bases, J shed 7 bases, and the junction held 10 bases outside the gene matches. CDR3: CASSRNRGTPEKLFF. The CDR3, as DNA: TGTGCCAGCAGCCGCAACAGGGGTACCCCTGAAAAACTGTTTTTT.

Only a few counts were recorded for this clone. The gene calls are TRBV30 and TRBJ1-2; D is ambiguous. Germline V CDR1 and CDR2: GTSNPN, SVGIG (reference sequence). V shed 5 bases and J shed 4 bases, with 14 bases lying between them. The CDR3 is 13 amino acids. The CDR3 DNA reads TGTGCCTGGCAGGAGTTTGGCGTCTATGGCTACACCTTC. Residues: CAWQEFGVYGYTF.

Remarks on this clone: Other nucleotide sequences in the sample specify the same CDR3. The rearrangement joins TRBV5-6 to TRBJ2-7, with D unresolved. This CDR3 comprises 11 residues. The germline V gene has CDR1 SGHDT and CDR2 YYEEEE. The germline V and J ends were trimmed by 0 bases and 5 bases, with 3 bases remaining between them. This CDR3 reads CASSLANEQYF. As DNA, the CDR3 is TGTGCCAGCAGCTTGGCCAACGAGCAGTACTTC.

This clone was detected a few times. The rearrangement uses TRBV28 and TRBJ2-3, with D possibly TRBD1 on 6 matching bases. The CDR3 has 15 residues. Germline V gene data show CDR1 as MDHEN and CDR2 as SYDVKM. V lost 10 bases, J lost 2 bases, and 19 bases lay in between. CDR3 region: CATSTGYKSTDTQYF. DNA for the CDR3: TGTGCCACTTCAACAGGGTATAAGTCCACAGATACGCAGTATTTT.

The CDR3 loop is CATTTDNSPLHF. As DNA, the CDR3 is TGTGCCACCACGACAGATAATTCACCCCTCCACTTT. The chain recombines TRBV2 with TRBJ1-6; perhaps TRBD1 as D (5 bases). The CDR3 is 12 amino acids. Germline V gene sequence: CDR1 SNHLY, CDR2 FYNNEI. The V end lost 10 bases, the J end lost 5 bases, and 9 bases lay between the germline ends.

This clone has just a few counts. The V gene is TRBV2, the J gene TRBJ1-4, with 11 bases matching TRBD1. This CDR3 has 17 residues. Germline CDR1 and CDR2: SNHLY and FYNNEI. The V gene end was trimmed by 1 base and the J gene end by 3 bases; junction bases not matched to a gene: 4. DNA for the CDR3: TGTGCCAGCAGTGAAGGGACAGGGGGCGTCGCTAATGAAAAACTGTTTTTT. It codes for CASSEGTGGVANEKLFF.